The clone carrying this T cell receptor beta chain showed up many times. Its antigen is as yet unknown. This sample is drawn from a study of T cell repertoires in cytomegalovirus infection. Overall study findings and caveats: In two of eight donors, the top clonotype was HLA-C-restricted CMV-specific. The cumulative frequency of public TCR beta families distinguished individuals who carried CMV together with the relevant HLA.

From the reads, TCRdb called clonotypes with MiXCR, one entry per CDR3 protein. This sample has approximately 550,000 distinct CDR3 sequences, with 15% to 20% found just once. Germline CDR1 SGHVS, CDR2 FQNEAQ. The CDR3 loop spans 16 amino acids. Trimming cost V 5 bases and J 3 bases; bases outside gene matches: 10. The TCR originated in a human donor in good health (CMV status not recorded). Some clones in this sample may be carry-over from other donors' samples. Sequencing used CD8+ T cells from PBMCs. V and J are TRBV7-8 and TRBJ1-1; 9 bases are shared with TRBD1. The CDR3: CASSPTGGRAHTEAFF. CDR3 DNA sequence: TGTGCCAGCAGCCCGACAGGGGGTAGGGCTCACACTGAAGCTTTCTTT.